Listed here are 10 T cell receptor beta chains from one sample, sequenced in a study of T-cell reconstitution after alpha-beta-depleted transplantation in children. Unique molecular identifiers were used to barcode this TCRbeta library. TCRdb used MiXCR to reprocess the PCR reads, holding one entry per CDR3 protein. The sample includes approximately 650,000 distinct CDR3 sequences, less than 15% of them seen just once. The sample in question was PBMCs, obtained before TCRalphabeta/CD19-depleted stem cell transplant. The receptor set was obtained from a girl aged 2-10 years with congenital amegakaryocytic thrombocytopenia, due to receive a stem cell transplant.

This clonotype has at least ten counts. This chain's CDR3 is CASTHELAGVVNEQFF. The CDR3, as DNA: TGTGCCAGCACCCACGAGCTAGCGGGAGTAGTAAATGAGCAGTTCTTC. The chain couples TRBV12-3 or TRBV12-4 to TRBJ2-1; 10 nucleotides agree with TRBD2. V lost 7 bases and J lost 7; bases outside the gene matches: 13. The CDR3 extends over 16 amino acids.

In its sample, this clonotype was seen many times. The rearrangement joins TRBV27 to TRBJ2-4, with D possibly TRBD1 on 5 matching bases. CDR3 length: 13 residues. V lost 6 bases and J 1 base, leaving 7 bases between the germline ends. The germline V gene has CDR1 MNHEY and CDR2 SMNVEV (reference sequence). The CDR3 bases are TGTGCCAGCAGGACAGTTGCCAAAAACATTCAGTACTTC. This sequence encodes CASRTVAKNIQYF.

There are many counts of this clonotype. The chain is built from TRBV7-8 and TRBJ2-1; 10 nucleotides agree with TRBD2. CDR1 and CDR2 from the germline V gene are SGHVS and FQNEAQ. This CDR3 is built from 16 residues. V lost 2 bases and J lost 8; bases outside the gene matches: 9. The CDR3 protein is CASSLFASGSRYEQFF. In nucleotides, the CDR3 is TGTGCCAGCAGCTTATTCGCTAGCGGGAGCAGGTATGAGCAGTTCTTC.

The genes are TRBV28 and TRBJ2-7; D assignment may be TRBD1 or TRBD2 (5 bases each). V was shortened by 2 bases and J by 12 bases, with 17 bases between the two germline ends. Germline V gene data show CDR1 as MDHEN and CDR2 as SYDVKM. The CDR3 runs 13 residues. CDR3 in DNA: TGTGCCAGCAGTTTAAGGGACCCGCGGCGACGGTACTTC. Encoded protein: CASSLRDPRRRYF.

This clonotype came up many times. The chain links TRBV20-1 to TRBJ2-7, with unresolved D. CDR3 length: 17 amino acids. Germline V gene sequence: CDR1 DFQATT, CDR2 SNEGSKA (reference sequence). V dropped 1 base and J dropped 0 bases, with 19 bases sitting between them. CDR3 loop: CSARVAGLDPRSYEQYF. In nucleotides, the CDR3 is TGCAGTGCTAGAGTGGCCGGCCTTGACCCCCGCTCCTACGAGCAGTACTTC.

This clonotype was counted only a few times. The CDR3 sequence: CASTLTGIRVAGYTF. CDR3 nucleotide sequence: TGTGCCAGCACCCTGACAGGCATCAGGGTAGCTGGCTACACCTTC. The rearrangement links TRBV7-9 to TRBJ1-2; a weak D match, TRBD1 (6 bases). Germline CDR1 reads SEHNR; CDR2 reads FQNEAQ (reference sequence). V was shortened by 7 bases and J by 7 bases, with 22 bases between the two germline ends. The CDR3 is 15 residues long.

The rearrangement joins TRBV12-3 or TRBV12-4 to TRBJ1-4, with a tentative D call TRBD1 (5 bases). V was cut by 3 bases and J by 3 bases, with 11 bases left in between. This CDR3 contains 15 residues. The CDR3 here is CASSFRAVSNEKLFF. The CDR3 DNA follows: TGTGCCAGCAGTTTCAGGGCAGTTTCTAATGAAAAACTGTTTTTT.

The chain recombines TRBV12-3 or TRBV12-4 with TRBJ1-2, with D unresolved. The V gene lost 7 bases and the J gene lost 4 bases, with 13 bases spanning the gap. CDR3 length: 13 amino acids. This CDR3 is CASTSIGPYGYTF. Here the CDR3 DNA reads TGTGCCAGCACCTCAATCGGTCCCTATGGCTACACCTTC.

This clonotype has just a few counts. V is TRBV20-1 and J is TRBJ2-7; TRBD2 aligns across 8 bases. Germline lookup yields CDR1 DFQATT and CDR2 SNEGSKA (reference sequence). This CDR3 is built from 12 residues. The CDR3 sequence: CRTGGFSYEQYF. CDR3 DNA sequence: TGCAGGACGGGAGGGTTCTCCTACGAGCAGTACTTC.

With regard to this clonotype: This may be a read error, as it is one base from a much larger clone. The rearrangement links TRBV12-3 or TRBV12-4 to TRBJ1-5; D remains ambiguous. This CDR3 has 15 residues. The V end lost 5 bases, the J end lost 4 bases, and 15 bases lay between the germline ends. CDR3 in amino acids: CASSAARRRNQPQHF. The CDR3 coding sequence is TGTGCCAGCAGTGCTGCGCGTCGCCGGAATCAGCCCCAGCATTTT.